A selection of T cell receptor beta chains follows, all from one sample in a study of identical twins' blood T cells. TCRdb fed the 5' RACE reads into MiXCR, producing one record per CDR3 protein. The profile shows 300,000 to 400,000 distinct CDR3 sequences, about 28% of them singletons. Sequenced material: PBMCs. The receptors come from a woman between 18 and 50 years old in good health. Both conserved end residues are part of each CDR3. Fields, in order: J gene, V gene, D gene, clone size, CDR3 protein, CDR3 DNA. A D gene is named only where the DNA matches it firmly. Clone size is not always given. Where it is, it says once, few, many or a class for expanded clones.

TRBJ2-7	TRBV5-8	TRBD1	NA	CASSDRDRGIGGQYF	TGTGCCAGCAGCGACCGGGACAGGGGAATAGGGGGGCAGTACTTC
TRBJ1-5	TRBV10-2	NA	NA	CASSVRSDSLRGNQPQHF	TGCGCCAGCAGTGTTCGGTCGGACTCCCTTAGGGGCAATCAGCCCCAGCATTTT
TRBJ2-1	TRBV6-2/TRBV6-3	NA	NA	CASSYQTAAKQFF	TGTGCCAGCAGCTACCAGACTGCTGCTAAGCAGTTCTTC
TRBJ1-2	TRBV20-1	TRBD1	NA	CSASRGQPNYNYGYTF	TGCAGTGCTAGTAGGGGACAGCCGAATTATAACTATGGCTACACCTTC
TRBJ1-1	TRBV11-2	TRBD1	many	CASSPDRGTEAFF	TGTGCCAGCAGCCCCGACAGGGGCACTGAAGCTTTCTTT
TRBJ1-5	TRBV12-3/TRBV12-4	NA	NA	CAGEKRSMLGNQPQHF	TGTGCCGGGGAAAAGAGGTCAATGCTGGGCAATCAGCCCCAGCATTTT
TRBJ1-1	TRBV12-3/TRBV12-4	NA	NA	CASSRGYPEAFF	TGTGCCAGCAGCCGAGGCTATCCTGAAGCTTTCTTT
TRBJ2-7	TRBV20-1	TRBD2	NA	CSAKAGTYEQYF	TGCAGTGCCAAAGCGGGGACCTACGAGCAGTACTTC
TRBJ1-2	TRBV29-1	NA	NA	CSVVQGNYGYTF	TGCAGCGTGGTACAGGGCAACTATGGCTACACCTTC
TRBJ1-5	TRBV6-5	NA	NA	CASSWDRDRPQHF	TGTGCCAGCAGTTGGGACCGTGATCGGCCCCAGCATTTT
TRBJ1-4	TRBV7-9	NA	NA	CASSLGHGLFF	TGTGCCAGCAGCTTAGGACACGGGCTGTTTTTT
TRBJ1-6	TRBV10-3	NA	NA	CAISESRSPLHF	TGTGCCATCAGTGAGTCGAGGTCACCCCTCCACTTT
TRBJ2-7	TRBV10-3	TRBD2	NA	CAISESGAGDPSVADEQYF	TGTGCCATCAGTGAGTCTGGAGCGGGAGATCCGTCGGTCGCTGACGAGCAGTACTTC
TRBJ2-2	TRBV3-1	NA	NA	CASSQFGGQRAGELFF	TGCGCCAGCAGCCAGTTTGGAGGACAGCGCGCCGGGGAGCTGTTTTTT
TRBJ2-7	TRBV10-3	NA	few	CAISEGGGGYEQYF	TGTGCCATCAGTGAGGGCGGAGGGGGCTACGAGCAGTACTTC
TRBJ2-7	TRBV5-1	TRBD2	few	CASSFIPGLVYEQYF	TGCGCCAGCAGCTTCATCCCGGGACTAGTCTACGAGCAGTACTTC
TRBJ1-4	TRBV21-1	NA	few	CASSSAPVAGDPATNEKLFF	TGTGCCAGCAGCTCGGCCCCCGTGGCAGGGGACCCTGCAACTAATGAAAAACTGTTTTTT
TRBJ2-2	TRBV12-3/TRBV12-4	NA	NA	CASSFWGDTNTGELFF	TGTGCCAGCAGTTTTTGGGGGGATACGAACACCGGGGAGCTGTTTTTT
TRBJ1-1	TRBV28	NA	NA	CASSWGLEAFF	TGTGCCAGCAGTTGGGGACTAGAAGCTTTCTTT
TRBJ1-1	TRBV10-1	NA	many	CASMDTLNTEAFF	TGCGCCAGCATGGACACTTTGAACACTGAAGCTTTCTTT
TRBJ1-2	TRBV29-1	NA	many	CSVESGGYGYTF	TGCAGCGTTGAATCTGGCGGCTATGGCTACACCTTC
TRBJ1-1	TRBV6-6	NA	NA	CASSFKDMGTEAFF	TGTGCCAGCAGTTTTAAGGACATGGGTACTGAAGCTTTCTTT
TRBJ1-6	TRBV6-6	NA	few	CASSPTDSPLHF	TGTGCCAGCAGCCCGACAGATTCACCCCTCCACTTT
TRBJ1-5	TRBV20-1	TRBD1	many	CSAKTGDQPQHF	TGCAGTGCTAAAACAGGGGATCAGCCCCAGCATTTT
TRBJ2-1	TRBV23-1	NA	NA	CASSQLAEREQFF	TGCGCCAGCAGTCAATTAGCGGAGAGGGAGCAGTTCTTC
TRBJ1-2	TRBV4-3	NA	NA	CASSQGRVSGYGYTF	TGCGCCAGCAGCCAAGGGCGGGTGAGCGGCTATGGCTACACCTTC
TRBJ1-1	TRBV7-8	NA	once	CASSLTGRATVTEAFF	TGTGCCAGCAGCTTAACTGGTCGAGCCACGGTTACTGAAGCTTTCTTT
TRBJ2-1	TRBV7-2	NA	few	CASSFELPFGQFF	TGTGCCAGCAGCTTCGAATTGCCATTCGGGCAGTTCTTC
TRBJ2-3	TRBV12-3/TRBV12-4	TRBD2	NA	CASRPMAGGNTDTQYF	TGTGCCAGCCGCCCCATGGCGGGGGGAAACACAGATACGCAGTATTTT
TRBJ1-4	TRBV4-2	NA	once	CASSQDALGLGLATNEKLFF	TGTGCCAGCAGCCAAGACGCCCTCGGGCTTGGATTAGCAACTAATGAAAAACTGTTTTTT
TRBJ1-2	TRBV12-5	NA	few	CASGLASNYGYTF	TGTGCTAGTGGTCTTGCCAGTAACTATGGCTACACCTTC
TRBJ1-5	TRBV7-2	NA	few	CASSLSRHLFSNQPQHF	TGTGCCAGCAGCTTAAGTCGACACCTCTTTAGCAATCAGCCCCAGCATTTT
TRBJ2-7	TRBV29-1	NA	many	CSVAKPDRSYEQYF	TGCAGCGTTGCAAAGCCGGACAGATCCTACGAGCAGTACTTC
TRBJ2-5	TRBV5-1	TRBD1	NA	CASSFGQGEETQYF	TGCGCCAGCAGCTTCGGACAGGGTGAAGAGACCCAGTACTTC